The clone carrying this TCR beta chain was observed many times. TCRdb itself ran the RACE reads through MiXCR, one entry per CDR3 protein. The sample holds roughly 130,000 distinct CDR3 sequences; 8.5% to 9.5% are singletons and the top ten take roughly 2%. The source of the sample is a study of human T cells and chemical hapten exposure. This CDR3 comprises 14 residues. V was trimmed by 3 bases and J by 5 bases, leaving 14 bases between them. Germline lookup yields CDR1 SGHRS and CDR2 YFSETQ. The time point denotes: healthy volunteer bleed at 2 weeks. Total RNA extraction was carried out from unfractionated whole blood.

The specimen sequenced was whole blood. The receptor's source is a male donor in good health. Some clones in this sample may be carry-over from other donors' samples. The rearrangement joins TRBV5-1 to TRBJ2-5, with D possibly being TRBD1 (5 bases). The CDR3 sequence is CASSSAQGQETQYF. CDR3 nucleotides: TGCGCCAGCAGCTCCGCGCAGGGTCAGGAGACCCAGTACTTC.